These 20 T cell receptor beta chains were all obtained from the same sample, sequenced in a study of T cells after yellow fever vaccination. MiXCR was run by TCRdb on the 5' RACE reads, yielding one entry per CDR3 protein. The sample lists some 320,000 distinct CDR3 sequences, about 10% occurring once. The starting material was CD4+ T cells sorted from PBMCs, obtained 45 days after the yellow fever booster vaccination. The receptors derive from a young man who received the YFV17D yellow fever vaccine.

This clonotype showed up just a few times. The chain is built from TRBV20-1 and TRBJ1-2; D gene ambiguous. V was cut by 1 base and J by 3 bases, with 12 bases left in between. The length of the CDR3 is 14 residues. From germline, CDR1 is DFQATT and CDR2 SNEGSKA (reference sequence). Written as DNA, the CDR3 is TGCAGTGCTAGAGCTGAACCCCTCTACTATGGCTACACCTTC. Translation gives CSARAEPLYYGYTF.

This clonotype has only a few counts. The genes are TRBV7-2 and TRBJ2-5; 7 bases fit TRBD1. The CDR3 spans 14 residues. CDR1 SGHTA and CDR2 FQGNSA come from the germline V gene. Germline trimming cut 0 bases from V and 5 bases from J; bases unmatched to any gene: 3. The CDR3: CASSLAGRGETQYF. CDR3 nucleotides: TGTGCCAGCAGCTTAGCTGGCAGGGGGGAGACCCAGTACTTC.

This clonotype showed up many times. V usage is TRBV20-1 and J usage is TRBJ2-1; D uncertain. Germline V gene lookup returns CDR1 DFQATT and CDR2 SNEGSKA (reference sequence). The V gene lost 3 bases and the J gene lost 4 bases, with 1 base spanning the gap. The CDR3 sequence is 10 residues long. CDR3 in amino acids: CSASYNEQFF. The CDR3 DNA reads TGCAGTGCTAGTTACAATGAGCAGTTCTTC.

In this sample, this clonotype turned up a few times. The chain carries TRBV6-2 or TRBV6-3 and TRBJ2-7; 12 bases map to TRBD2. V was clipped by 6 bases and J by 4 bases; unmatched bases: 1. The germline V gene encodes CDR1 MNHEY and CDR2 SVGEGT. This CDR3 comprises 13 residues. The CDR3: CASRLAGGYEQYV. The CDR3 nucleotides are TGTGCCAGCAGACTAGCGGGGGGTTACGAGCAGTACGTC.

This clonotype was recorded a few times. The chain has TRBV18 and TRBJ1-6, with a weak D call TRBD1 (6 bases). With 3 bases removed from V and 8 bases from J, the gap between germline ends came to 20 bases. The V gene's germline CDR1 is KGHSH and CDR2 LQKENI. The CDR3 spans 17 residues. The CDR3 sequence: CASSPSGGRVRDSPLHF. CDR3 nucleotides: TGTGCCAGCTCACCTTCGGGGGGCCGTGTAAGGGATTCACCCCTCCACTTT. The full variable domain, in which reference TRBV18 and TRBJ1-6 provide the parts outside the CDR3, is NAGVMQNPRHLVRRRGQEARLRCSPMKGHSHVYWYRQLPEEGLKFMVYLQKENIIDESGMPKERFSAEFPKEGPSILRIQQVVRGDSAAYFCASSPSGGRVRDSPLHFGNGTRLTVT.

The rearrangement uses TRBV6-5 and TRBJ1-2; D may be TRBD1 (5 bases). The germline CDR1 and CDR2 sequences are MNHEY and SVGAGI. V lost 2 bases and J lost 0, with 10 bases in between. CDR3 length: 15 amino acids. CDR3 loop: CASSYGTASNYGYTF. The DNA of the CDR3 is TGTGCCAGCAGTTACGGGACGGCCTCTAACTATGGCTACACCTTC.

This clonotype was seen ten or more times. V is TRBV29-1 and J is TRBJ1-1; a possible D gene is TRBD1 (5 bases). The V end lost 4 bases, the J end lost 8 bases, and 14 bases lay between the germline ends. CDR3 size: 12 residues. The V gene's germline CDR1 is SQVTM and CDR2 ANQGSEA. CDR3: CSVGDLDLEAFF. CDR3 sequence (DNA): TGCAGCGTTGGGGACCTCGACTTGGAAGCTTTCTTT.

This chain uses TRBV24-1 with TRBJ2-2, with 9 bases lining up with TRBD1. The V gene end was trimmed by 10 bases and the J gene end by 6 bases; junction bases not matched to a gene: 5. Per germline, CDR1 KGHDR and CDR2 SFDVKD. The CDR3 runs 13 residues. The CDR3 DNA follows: TGTGCCACACTGGGACAGGGCGCCGGGGAGCTGTTTTTT. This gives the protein CATLGQGAGELFF.

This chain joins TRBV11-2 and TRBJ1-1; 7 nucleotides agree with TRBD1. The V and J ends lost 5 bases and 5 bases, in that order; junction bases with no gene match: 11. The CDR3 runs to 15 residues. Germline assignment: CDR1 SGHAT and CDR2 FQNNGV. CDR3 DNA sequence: TGTGCCAGCAGCCCTACCAGGGGGGGGAGGACTGAAGCTTTCTTT. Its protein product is CASSPTRGGRTEAFF.

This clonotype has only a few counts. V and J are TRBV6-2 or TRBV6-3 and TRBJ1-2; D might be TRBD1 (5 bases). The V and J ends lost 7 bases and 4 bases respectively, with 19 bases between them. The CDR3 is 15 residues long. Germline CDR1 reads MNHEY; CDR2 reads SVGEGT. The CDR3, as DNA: TGTGCCAGCACCAAGGGACGGGTTGAAGTCTATGGCTACACCTTC. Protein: CASTKGRVEVYGYTF.

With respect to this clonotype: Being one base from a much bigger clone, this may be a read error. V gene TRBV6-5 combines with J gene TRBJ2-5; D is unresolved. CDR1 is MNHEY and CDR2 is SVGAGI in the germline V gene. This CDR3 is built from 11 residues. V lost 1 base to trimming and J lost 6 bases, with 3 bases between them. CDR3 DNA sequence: TGTGCCAGCAGTTACTTGAAGACCCAGTACTTC. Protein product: CASSYLKTQYF.

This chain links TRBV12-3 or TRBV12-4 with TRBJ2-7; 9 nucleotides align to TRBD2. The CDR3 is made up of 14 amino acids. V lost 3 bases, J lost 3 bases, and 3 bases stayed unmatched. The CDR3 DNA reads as TGTGCCAGCAGTTTGGCTAGCGGGGACTACGAGCAGTACTTC. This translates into CASSLASGDYEQYF.

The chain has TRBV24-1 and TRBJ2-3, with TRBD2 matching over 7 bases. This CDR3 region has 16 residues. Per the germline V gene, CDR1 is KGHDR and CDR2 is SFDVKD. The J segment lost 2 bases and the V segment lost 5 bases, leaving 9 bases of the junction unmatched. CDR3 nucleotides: TGTGCCACCAGTGGCCTGAGCGGGGCGACCACAGATACGCAGTATTTT. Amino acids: CATSGLSGATTDTQYF.

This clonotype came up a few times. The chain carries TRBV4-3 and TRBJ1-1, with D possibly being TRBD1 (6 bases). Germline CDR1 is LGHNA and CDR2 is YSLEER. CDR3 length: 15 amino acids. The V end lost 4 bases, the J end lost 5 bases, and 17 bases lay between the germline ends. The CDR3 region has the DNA TGCGCCAGCAGCCCCCTTTCGGGGGGCTATACTGAAGCTTTCTTT. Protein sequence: CASSPLSGGYTEAFF.

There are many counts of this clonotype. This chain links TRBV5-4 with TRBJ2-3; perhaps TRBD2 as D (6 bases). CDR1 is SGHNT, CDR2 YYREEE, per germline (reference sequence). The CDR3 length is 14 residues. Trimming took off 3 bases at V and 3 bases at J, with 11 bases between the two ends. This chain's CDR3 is CASSWAGRTDTQYF. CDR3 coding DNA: TGTGCCAGCAGCTGGGCAGGGAGGACAGATACGCAGTATTTT.

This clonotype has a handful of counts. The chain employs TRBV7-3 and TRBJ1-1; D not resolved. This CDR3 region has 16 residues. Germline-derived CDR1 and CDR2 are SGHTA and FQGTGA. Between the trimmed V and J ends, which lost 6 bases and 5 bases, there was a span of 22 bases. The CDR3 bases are TGTGCCAGCAGTCGATCCGGACCCCCAGCGAGTACTGAAGCTTTCTTT. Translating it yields CASSRSGPPASTEAFF.

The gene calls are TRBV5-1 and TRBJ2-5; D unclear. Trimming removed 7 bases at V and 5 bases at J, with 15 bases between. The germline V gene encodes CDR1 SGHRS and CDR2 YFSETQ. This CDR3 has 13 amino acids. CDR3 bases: TGCGCCAGCGCCCAAGGACCACGGGAGACCCAGTACTTC. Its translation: CASAQGPRETQYF.

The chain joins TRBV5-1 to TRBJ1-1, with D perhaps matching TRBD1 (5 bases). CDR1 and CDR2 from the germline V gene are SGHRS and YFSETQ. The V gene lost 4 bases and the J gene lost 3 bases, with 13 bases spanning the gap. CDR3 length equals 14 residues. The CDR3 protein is CASSQGTADTEAFF. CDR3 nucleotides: TGCGCCAGCAGCCAAGGGACGGCGGACACTGAAGCTTTCTTT. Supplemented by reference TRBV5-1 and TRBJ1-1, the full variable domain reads KAGVTQTPRYLIKTRGQQVTLSCSPISGHRSVSWYQQTPGQGLQFLFEYFSETQRNKGNFPGRFSGRQFSNSRSEMNVSTLELGDSALYLCASSQGTADTEAFFGQGTRLTVV.

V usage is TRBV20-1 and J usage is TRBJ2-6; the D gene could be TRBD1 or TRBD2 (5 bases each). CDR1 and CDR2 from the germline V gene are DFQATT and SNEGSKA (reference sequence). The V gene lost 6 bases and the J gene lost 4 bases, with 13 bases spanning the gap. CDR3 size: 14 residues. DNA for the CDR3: TGCAGTGCCGAAGGGGACGCCGGGGCCAACGTCCTGACTTTC. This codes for CSAEGDAGANVLTF.

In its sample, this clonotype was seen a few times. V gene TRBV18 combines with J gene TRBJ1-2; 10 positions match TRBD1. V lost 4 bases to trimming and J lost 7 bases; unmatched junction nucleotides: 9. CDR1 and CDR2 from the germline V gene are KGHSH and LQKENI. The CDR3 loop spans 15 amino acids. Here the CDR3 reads CASSQAGTGESGYTF. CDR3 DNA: TGTGCCAGCTCACAAGCTGGGACAGGGGAAAGTGGCTACACCTTC.